This TCR beta chain stems from a study of blood T cell repertoires in COVID-19. Germline-derived CDR1 and CDR2 are SGHAT and FQNNGV. V was cut by 1 base and J by 1 base, with 10 bases left in between. This CDR3 is built from 15 residues. Some clones are missing from TCRdb's copy, which holds only in-frame ones; the method was immunoSEQ multiplex PCR. This table holds some 96,000 clones, about nine tenths found once. Sequenced sample: peripheral blood. The V and J genes are TRBV11-2 and TRBJ1-1; possible D gene TRBD1, 5 bases. This clonotype was obtained from a man in his fifties with acute or convalescent COVID-19. DNA of the CDR3: TGTGCCAGCAGCTTAGTCCGGGGGACGAACACTGAAGCTTTCTTT. Translating gives CASSLVRGTNTEAFF.